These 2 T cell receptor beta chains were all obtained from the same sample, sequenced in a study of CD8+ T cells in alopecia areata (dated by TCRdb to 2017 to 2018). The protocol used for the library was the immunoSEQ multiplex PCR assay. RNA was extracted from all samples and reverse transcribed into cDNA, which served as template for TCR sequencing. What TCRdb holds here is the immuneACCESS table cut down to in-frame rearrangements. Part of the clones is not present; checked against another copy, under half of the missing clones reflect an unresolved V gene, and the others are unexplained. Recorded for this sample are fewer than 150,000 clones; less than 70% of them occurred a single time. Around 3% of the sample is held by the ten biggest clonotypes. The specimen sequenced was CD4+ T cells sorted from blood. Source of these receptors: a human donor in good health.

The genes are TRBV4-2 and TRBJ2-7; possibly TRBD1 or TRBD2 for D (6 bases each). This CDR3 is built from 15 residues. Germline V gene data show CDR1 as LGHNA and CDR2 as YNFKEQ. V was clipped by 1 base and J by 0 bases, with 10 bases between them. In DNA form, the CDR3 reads TGTGCCAGCAGCCAAGCGGGGGCCAGCTCCTACGAGCAGTACTTC. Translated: CASSQAGASSYEQYF.

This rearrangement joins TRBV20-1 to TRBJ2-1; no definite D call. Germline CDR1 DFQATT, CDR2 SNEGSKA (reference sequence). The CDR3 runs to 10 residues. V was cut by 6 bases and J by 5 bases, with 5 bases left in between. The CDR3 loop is CSAIDNEQFF. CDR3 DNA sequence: TGCAGTGCCATCGACAATGAGCAGTTCTTC.